Sequencing of this T cell receptor (beta chain) was carried out in a study of blood T cell repertoires in COVID-19. For the study at large: Nucleic acid was either cDNA or gDNA, and it came from T cells, B-cell-depleted T cells, or PBMCs.

The table came from immunoSEQ multiplex PCR; TCRdb's copy has only in-frame clones and leaves some out. The repertoire consists of tens of thousands of clones, with about four fifths occurring once and the leading ten covering about a sixth. The germline V gene encodes CDR1 SGHTA and CDR2 FQGNSA. The CDR3 consists of 14 residues. Trimming shortened V by 1 base and J by 6 bases, and 12 bases separated the two germline ends. The TCR comes from a human donor in a cohort sampled during active COVID-19. The rearrangement joins TRBV7-2 to TRBJ1-2; no reliable D call. Sequencing input: peripheral blood. The CDR3 here is CASSLDYGRDGYTF. The CDR3 bases are TGTGCCAGCAGCTTAGATTACGGGCGGGATGGCTACACCTTC.